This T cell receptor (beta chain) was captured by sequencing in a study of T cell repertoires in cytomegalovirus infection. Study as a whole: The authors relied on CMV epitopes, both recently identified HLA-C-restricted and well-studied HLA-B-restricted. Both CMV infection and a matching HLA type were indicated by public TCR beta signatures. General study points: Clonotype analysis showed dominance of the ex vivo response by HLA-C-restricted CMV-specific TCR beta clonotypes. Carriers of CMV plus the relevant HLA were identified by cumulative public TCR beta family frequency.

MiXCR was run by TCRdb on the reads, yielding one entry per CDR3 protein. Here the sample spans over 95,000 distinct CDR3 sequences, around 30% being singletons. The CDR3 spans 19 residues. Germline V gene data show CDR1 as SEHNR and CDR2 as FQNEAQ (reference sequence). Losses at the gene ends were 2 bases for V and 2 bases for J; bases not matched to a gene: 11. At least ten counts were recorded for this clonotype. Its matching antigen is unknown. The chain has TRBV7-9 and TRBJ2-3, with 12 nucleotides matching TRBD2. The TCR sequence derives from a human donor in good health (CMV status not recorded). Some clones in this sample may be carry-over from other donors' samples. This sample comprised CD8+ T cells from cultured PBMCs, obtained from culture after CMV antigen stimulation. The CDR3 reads CASSLWSSGGDMNTDTQYF. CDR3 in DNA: TGTGCCAGCAGCTTATGGTCTAGCGGGGGGGATATGAACACAGATACGCAGTATTTT.